Shown below are 3 T cell receptor beta chains from a single sample sequenced in a study of cytomegalovirus exposure and HLA in healthy donors. Use of 60 Vbeta and 13 Jbeta primers characterized the PCR. This table comes from immunoSEQ multiplex PCR, and its TCRdb copy is limited to in-frame clones, with some not included. This table has fewer than 200,000 clones, about four fifths appearing once. The sequenced material came from PBMCs. The receptors derive from a female donor in good health and CMV-seronegative.

Only a few counts were recorded for this clone. The chain has TRBV5-1 and TRBJ2-2, with 11 bases lining up with TRBD2. In germline, CDR1 is SGHRS, CDR2 YFSETQ. The CDR3 is 17 residues long. The V and J ends lost 3 bases and 6 bases, in that order; junction bases with no gene match: 10. CDR3 sequence: CASSSDTSGRVSGELFF. As DNA, the CDR3 is TGCGCCAGCAGCTCCGATACTAGCGGGAGAGTCTCCGGGGAGCTGTTTTTT.

This clone occurred a few times. The rearrangement joins TRBV28 to TRBJ1-4; 7 nucleotides match TRBD1. Germline CDR1 reads MDHEN; CDR2 reads SYDVKM. V lost 7 bases to trimming and J lost 6 bases; unmatched junction nucleotides: 11. The CDR3 runs 15 residues. Here the CDR3 DNA reads TGTGCCAGCACCGTAAGGCCCGACAGGGATGAAAAACTGTTTTTT. It yields the protein CASTVRPDRDEKLFF.

The genes are TRBV5-1 and TRBJ1-2; TRBD1 aligns across 8 bases. Per germline, CDR1 SGHRS and CDR2 YFSETQ. The CDR3 runs 12 residues. After removal of 4 bases from V and 8 bases from J, the junction contained 4 bases not matched to a gene. The CDR3 DNA reads TGCGCCAGCAGCACGGACAGGGTGGGCTACACCTTC. Translating it yields CASSTDRVGYTF.